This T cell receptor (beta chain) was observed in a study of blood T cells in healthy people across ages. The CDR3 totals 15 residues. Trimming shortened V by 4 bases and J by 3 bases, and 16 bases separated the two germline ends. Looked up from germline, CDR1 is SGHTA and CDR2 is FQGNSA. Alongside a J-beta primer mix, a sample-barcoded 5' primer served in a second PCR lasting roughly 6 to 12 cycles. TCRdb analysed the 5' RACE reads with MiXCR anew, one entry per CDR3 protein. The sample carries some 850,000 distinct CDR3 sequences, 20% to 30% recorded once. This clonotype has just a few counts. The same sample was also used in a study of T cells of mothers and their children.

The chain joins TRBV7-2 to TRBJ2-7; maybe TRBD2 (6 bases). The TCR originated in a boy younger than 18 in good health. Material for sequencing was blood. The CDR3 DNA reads TGTGCCAGCAGCTCCCAGCGGGCTTTTGGCTACGAGCAGTACTTC. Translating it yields CASSSQRAFGYEQYF. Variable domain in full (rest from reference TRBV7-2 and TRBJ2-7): GAGVSQSPSNKVTEKGKDVELRCDPISGHTALYWYRQSLGQGLEFLIYFQGNSAPDKSGLPSDRFSAERTGGSVSTLTIQRTQQEDSAVYLCASSSQRAFGYEQYFGPGTRLTVT.